These 14 T cell receptor beta chains came from one sample sequenced in a study of blood T cell repertoires in COVID-19. TCRdb's table, derived via immunoSEQ multiplex PCR, lists solely in-frame clones and lacks some. The profile shows around 310,000 clones, nearly 90% of them singletons. Sequences were obtained from peripheral blood. Receptors were obtained from a woman aged 35 to 49 with COVID-19, enrolled during active disease.

V is TRBV5-1 and J is TRBJ1-2; 7 bases map to TRBD1. This CDR3 contains 15 residues. J lost 6 bases, V lost 0 bases, and 8 bases had no gene match. Germline loops: CDR1 SGHRS, CDR2 YFSETQ. CDR3 nucleotides: TGCGCCAGCAGCTTGGTCCCCGGAACAGGGGATGGCTACACCTTC. It specifies CASSLVPGTGDGYTF.

This clone came up once. J is TRBJ2-2 and V is TRBV5-1; tentative D call: TRBD1 (5 bases). Germline CDR1 SGHRS, CDR2 YFSETQ. The V and J ends lost 9 bases and 3 bases respectively, with 15 bases between them. The CDR3 consists of 14 residues. Written as DNA, the CDR3 is TGCGCCACCCGCCAAGGGGATCACACCGGGGAGCTGTTTTTT. Protein product: CATRQGDHTGELFF.

The sample holds one count of this clone. The chain carries TRBV9 and TRBJ1-4; a weak D match, TRBD1 (5 bases). Germline CDR1 reads SGDLS; CDR2 reads YYNGEE. The CDR3 has 16 amino acids. Trimming took off 0 bases at V and 8 bases at J, with 17 bases between the two ends. The CDR3 here is CASSVGGGRGAEKLFF. In DNA form, the CDR3 reads TGTGCCAGCAGCGTAGGCGGGGGACGTGGGGCAGAAAAACTGTTTTTT.

The V call is TRBV4-3, the J call TRBJ1-4; TRBD1 matches 8 bases. Germline V lookup: CDR1 LGHNA, CDR2 YSLEER. There are 16 residues in the CDR3. Unmatched junction bases numbered 8, after V lost 3 bases and J lost 5 bases. The CDR3 DNA reads TGCGCCAGCAGCCACGGGGTACAGGGGGTGAATGAAAAACTGTTTTTT. It translates to CASSHGVQGVNEKLFF.

This clone was counted a few times. The chain recombines TRBV27 with TRBJ2-5; no firm D call. Trimming stripped 0 bases from V and 5 bases from J, with 10 bases between. CDR1 is MNHEY, CDR2 SMNVEV, per germline (reference sequence). The CDR3 sequence is 14 residues long. CDR3 region: CASSLSSPMETQYF. The CDR3 region has the DNA TGTGCCAGCAGTTTATCTAGCCCGATGGAGACCCAGTACTTC.

J is TRBJ1-3 and V is TRBV30; possible D gene TRBD1, 5 bases. The CDR3 consists of 13 residues. V lost 0 bases to trimming and J lost 8 bases, with 11 bases between them. Germline CDR1 and CDR2: GTSNPN and SVGIG (reference sequence). The CDR3 bases are TGTGCCTGGAGTGTACAAGGGGCGGACACCATATATTTT. Residues: CAWSVQGADTIYF.

Written as DNA, the CDR3 is TGTGCCAGCAGCCCGAGGAGGGGCTCCTACGAGCAGTACTTC. Its translation is CASSPRRGSYEQYF. The V and J genes are TRBV7-2 and TRBJ2-7; D is perhaps TRBD2 (6 bases). Looked up from germline, CDR1 is SGHTA and CDR2 is FQGNSA. This CDR3 region has 14 residues. Trimming shortened V by 5 bases and J by 0 bases, and 11 bases separated the two germline ends.

The rearrangement links TRBV5-1 to TRBJ2-6; D uncertain. This CDR3 comprises 15 residues. CDR1 SGHRS and CDR2 YFSETQ come from the germline V gene. Trimming took 2 bases from V and 2 from J, leaving 8 bases between them. The CDR3 nucleotides read TGCGCCAGCAGCTTTGAGGTCACTGGGGCCAACGTCCTGACTTTC. Its protein product is CASSFEVTGANVLTF.

V is TRBV7-8 and J is TRBJ1-4; 8 bases map to TRBD1. V trimming: 5 bases; J trimming: 15 bases; junction bases outside the gene matches: 11. This CDR3 region has 13 residues. Germline V gene sequence: CDR1 SGHVS, CDR2 FQNEAQ. The CDR3, as DNA: TGTGCCAGCAGCCATCTTCGGACAGGGTATATGTTTTTT. It yields the protein CASSHLRTGYMFF.

This chain uses TRBV28 with TRBJ1-4; 8 bases fit TRBD1. The CDR3 sequence is 14 residues long. V lost 6 bases and J lost 3; bases outside the gene matches: 3. Germline assignment: CDR1 MDHEN and CDR2 SYDVKM. CDR3 amino acids: CASSGTGPNEKLFF. CDR3 nucleotide sequence: TGTGCCAGCAGCGGGACAGGCCCTAATGAAAAACTGTTTTTT.

The V gene is TRBV25-1, the J gene TRBJ1-4; no firm D call. Trimming took 2 bases from V and 0 from J, leaving 16 bases between them. Looked up from germline, CDR1 is MGHDK and CDR2 is SYGVNS. This CDR3 contains 18 residues. CDR3 protein: CASSERTAPLATNEKLFF. DNA of the CDR3: TGTGCCAGCAGTGAAAGAACAGCCCCACTTGCAACTAATGAAAAACTGTTTTTT.

The V and J genes are TRBV7-2 and TRBJ2-1, with TRBD2 identical over 8 bases. CDR1 and CDR2 (germline): SGHTA, FQGNSA. V shed 1 base, J shed 7 bases, and the junction held 6 bases outside the gene matches. This CDR3 has 15 amino acids. CDR3 in amino acids: CASSLDGRAENEQFF. The CDR3 DNA is TGTGCCAGCAGCTTAGACGGGAGGGCCGAGAATGAGCAGTTCTTC. Full variable domain (missing parts from reference TRBV7-2 and TRBJ2-1): GAGVSQSPSNKVTEKGKDVELRCDPISGHTALYWYRQSLGQGLEFLIYFQGNSAPDKSGLPSDRFSAERTGGSVSTLTIQRTQQEDSAVYLCASSLDGRAENEQFFGPGTRLTVL.

The CDR3 here is CASSPPSRASYEQYF. Written as DNA, the CDR3 is TGTGCCAGCTCACCACCGTCCAGGGCCTCCTACGAGCAGTACTTC. The chain joins TRBV18 to TRBJ2-7, with D possibly matching TRBD1 (5 bases). The V gene lost 0 bases and the J gene lost 0 bases, with 9 bases spanning the gap. Per the germline V gene, CDR1 is KGHSH and CDR2 is LQKENI. CDR3 length: 15 amino acids. The full variable domain, rest sourced from reference TRBV18 and TRBJ2-7, is NAGVMQNPRHLVRRRGQEARLRCSPMKGHSHVYWYRQLPEEGLKFMVYLQKENIIDESGMPKERFSAEFPKEGPSILRIQQVVRGDSAAYFCASSPPSRASYEQYFGPGTRLTVT.

This clone was counted a single time. The CDR3: CASSLGSRDEAFF. Written as DNA, the CDR3 is TGTGCCAGCAGCTTAGGTAGCAGGGATGAAGCTTTCTTT. The rearrangement uses TRBV7-6 and TRBJ1-1; D may be TRBD1 (5 bases). CDR3 size: 13 residues. V lost 1 base, J lost 7 bases, and 10 bases lay in between. The germline V gene has CDR1 SGHVS and CDR2 FNYEAQ.